This T cell receptor beta chain appears in the sequencing data of a study of radiotherapy plus CTLA-4 blockade in lung cancer. Here immunoSEQ multiplex PCR was the method, and the copy in TCRdb shows in-frame clones only, minus some. The sample consists of about 13,000 clones, about 90% of them appearing once. This CDR3 region has 17 residues. CDR1 is SNHLY and CDR2 is FYNNEI in the germline V gene. V dropped 4 bases and J dropped 4; count of bases not matched to a gene: 9. The rearrangement joins TRBV2 to TRBJ2-5, with 13 bases aligning to TRBD2. This clonotype was obtained from a human donor with non-small cell lung cancer that progressed on radiotherapy plus ipilimumab. Some clones in this sample may be carry-over from other donors' samples. The sequences come from peripheral blood, collected from a patient treated with radiotherapy plus ipilimumab. The CDR3 DNA reads as TGTGCCAGCAGTGCAGGACTAGCGGGAGATCAGGGAGAGACCCAGTACTTC. Amino acid sequence: CASSAGLAGDQGETQYF.